This T cell receptor (beta chain) was identified during a study of CD8 T cells in Susac syndrome. Germline lookup yields CDR1 SGHTA and CDR2 FQGNSA. Trimming cost V 3 bases and J 2 bases, with 19 bases left between them. This CDR3 contains 17 residues. Random hexamers served to reverse transcribe about 0.45 to 1 ug RNA. Multiplex PCR with immunoSEQ amplified the TCR beta CDR3 across 54 Vbeta and 13 Jbeta. Each CDR3 protein is one row after TCRdb ran MiXCR on the immunoSEQ multiplex PCR reads. The sample shows 85,000 to 90,000 distinct CDR3 sequences, over 85% of them seen only once. The receptor comes from a human donor in good health. The chain has TRBV7-2 and TRBJ1-2, with a weak D call TRBD1 (5 bases). Sequenced: CD8+ T cells from PBMCs. CDR3 sequence (DNA): TGTGCCAGCAGCTTTTCGACGGGACGACTAGGAAACTATGGCTACACCTTC. Amino acid sequence: CASSFSTGRLGNYGYTF.